The sequence of this T cell receptor (beta chain) was determined in a study of T-cell memory formation after mild COVID-19. Looking at the study overall: TCR clusters mostly belonged to single donors.

Study observations and caveats: Clones which contracted sat mainly in CM and EM if CD4+, and in EMRA if CD8+. Pre-infection memory contained some responding clones, which suggested that cross-reactive memory had joined.

Germline V gives CDR1 MGHRA, CDR2 YSYEKL. The CDR3 has 16 residues. Trimming cost V 3 bases and J 4 bases, with 15 bases left between them. Using constant-segment primers, 5'RACE produced TCR alpha and TCR beta cDNA libraries carrying sample barcodes and UMIs. TCRdb passed the 5' RACE reads through MiXCR, listing each CDR3 protein once. The sample includes about 320,000 distinct CDR3 sequences, approximately 14% of them seen just once. Remarks on this clonotype: Its antigen is still unknown.

Sequenced: PBMCs or a T cell subset sorted from them (not recorded which). This receptor was obtained from a young man who had mild COVID-19 (a few samples of this study predate the infection). Cell type and time point are not known. The V call is TRBV4-1, the J call TRBJ2-2; D perhaps matches TRBD1 (6 bases). CDR3 residues: CASSQPWAGVTGELFF. The CDR3 coding sequence is TGCGCCAGCAGCCAGCCATGGGCAGGGGTCACCGGGGAGCTGTTTTTT.